This TCR beta chain was retrieved from a study of T cells in Graves' hyperthyroidism and ophthalmopathy. The overall study: Specimen type is peripheral blood, collected at initial diagnosis prior to any treatment.

Findings of the study overall: Most thyroid clonotypes expanded above 0.001 were also detected in blood.

On this clonotype itself: As yet, its antigen is unknown.

Amplification yielded TCR beta CDR3 regions, with RNA transcripts as the source. Initially, a first-round RT-PCR of the TCR CDR3 employed the HTBI primer set. TCRdb recomputed calls from the multiplex PCR reads with MiXCR, one row per CDR3 protein. This table has about 400,000 distinct CDR3 sequences, more than 13% appearing once. CDR1 and CDR2 (germline): LGHDT, YNNKEL (reference sequence). The CDR3 length is 15 residues. Trimming took off 1 base at V and 4 bases at J, with 13 bases between the two ends. Absent ophthalmopathy progression within 18 months defined stable Graves' hyperthyroidism. Uncontrolled infection, other autoimmune disease, pregnancy and lactation each barred patients from inclusion.

The material sequenced was blood. The chain recombines TRBV3-1 with TRBJ1-2, with D possibly TRBD1 on 5 matching bases. This sequence originates from a woman in her twenties or thirties with Graves' hyperthyroidism. CDR3 nucleotide sequence: TGTGCCAGCAGCCAAGTGGGAAGACAGACCTATGGCTACACCTTC. As protein: CASSQVGRQTYGYTF.